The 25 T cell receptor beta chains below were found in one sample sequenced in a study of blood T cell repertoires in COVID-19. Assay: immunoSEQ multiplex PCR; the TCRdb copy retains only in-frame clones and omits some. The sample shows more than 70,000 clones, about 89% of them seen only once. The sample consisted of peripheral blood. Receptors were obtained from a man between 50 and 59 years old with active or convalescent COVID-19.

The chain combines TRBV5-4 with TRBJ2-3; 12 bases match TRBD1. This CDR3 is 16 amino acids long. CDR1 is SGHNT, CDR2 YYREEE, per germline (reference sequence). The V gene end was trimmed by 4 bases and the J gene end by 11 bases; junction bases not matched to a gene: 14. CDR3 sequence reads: CASSPPLGQGALEQYF. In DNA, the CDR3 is TGTGCCAGCAGCCCCCCACTGGGACAGGGGGCGTTGGAGCAGTATTTT.

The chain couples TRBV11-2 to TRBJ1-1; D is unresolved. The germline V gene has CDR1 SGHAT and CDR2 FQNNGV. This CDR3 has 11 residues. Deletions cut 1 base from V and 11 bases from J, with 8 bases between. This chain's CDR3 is CASSLVTPAFF. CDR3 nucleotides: TGTGCCAGCAGCTTAGTTACACCCGCTTTCTTT.

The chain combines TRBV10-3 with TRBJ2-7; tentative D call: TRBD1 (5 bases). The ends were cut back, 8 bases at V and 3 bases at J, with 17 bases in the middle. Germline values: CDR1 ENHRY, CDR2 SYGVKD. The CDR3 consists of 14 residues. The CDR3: CAIGPRDDSYEQYV. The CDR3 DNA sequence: TGTGCCATCGGACCCCGTGATGACAGCTACGAGCAGTACGTC.

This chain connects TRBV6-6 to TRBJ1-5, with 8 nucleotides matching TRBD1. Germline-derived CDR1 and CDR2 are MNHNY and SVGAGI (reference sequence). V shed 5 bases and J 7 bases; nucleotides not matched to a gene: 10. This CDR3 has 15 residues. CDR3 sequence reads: CASSPGQGSQQPQHF. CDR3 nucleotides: TGTGCCAGCAGTCCCGGACAGGGAAGTCAGCAGCCCCAGCATTTT.

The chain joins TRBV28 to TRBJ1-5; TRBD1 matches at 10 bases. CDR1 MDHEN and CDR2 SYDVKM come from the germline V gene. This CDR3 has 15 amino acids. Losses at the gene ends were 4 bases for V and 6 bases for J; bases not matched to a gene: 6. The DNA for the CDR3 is TGTGCCAGCAGTTCGGGACAGGGGTATAGTCAGCCCCAGCATTTT. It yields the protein CASSSGQGYSQPQHF.

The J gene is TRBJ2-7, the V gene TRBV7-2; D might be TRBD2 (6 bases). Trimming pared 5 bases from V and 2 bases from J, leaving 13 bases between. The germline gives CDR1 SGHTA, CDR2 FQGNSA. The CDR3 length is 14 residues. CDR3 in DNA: TGTGCCAGCAGCCCTAAAGGCGGGACCTACGAGCAGTACTTC. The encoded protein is CASSPKGGTYEQYF.

DNA for the CDR3: TGTGCCAGCAGAACAGGGGCTCCTGAAGCTTTCTTT. Its protein is CASRTGAPEAFF. The chain recombines TRBV28 with TRBJ1-1; 7 positions match TRBD1. V was pared by 6 bases and J by 6 bases, with 4 bases of the junction left unmatched. Per the germline V gene, CDR1 is MDHEN and CDR2 is SYDVKM. This CDR3 has 12 amino acids.

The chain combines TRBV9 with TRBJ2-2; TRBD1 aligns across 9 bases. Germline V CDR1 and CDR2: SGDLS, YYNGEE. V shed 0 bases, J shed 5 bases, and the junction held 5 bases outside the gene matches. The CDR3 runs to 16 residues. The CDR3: CASSVGGQGVTGELFF. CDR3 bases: TGTGCCAGCAGCGTAGGGGGACAGGGAGTAACCGGGGAGCTGTTTTTT.

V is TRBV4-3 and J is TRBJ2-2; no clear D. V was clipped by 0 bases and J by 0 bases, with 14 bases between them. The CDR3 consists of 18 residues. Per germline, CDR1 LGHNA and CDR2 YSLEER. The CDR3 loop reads CASSQDPTSYANTGELFF. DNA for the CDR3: TGCGCCAGCAGCCAAGACCCCACTTCTTACGCGAACACCGGGGAGCTGTTTTTT.

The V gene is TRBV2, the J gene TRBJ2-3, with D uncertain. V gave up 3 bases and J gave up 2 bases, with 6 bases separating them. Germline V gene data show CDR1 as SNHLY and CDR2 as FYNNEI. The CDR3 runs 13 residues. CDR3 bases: TGTGCCAGCAGTGATATAGACACAGATACGCAGTATTTT. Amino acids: CASSDIDTDTQYF. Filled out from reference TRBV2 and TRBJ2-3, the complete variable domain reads EPEVTQTPSHQVTQMGQEVILRCVPISNHLYFYWYRQILGQKVEFLVSFYNNEISEKSEIFDDQFSVERPDGSNFTLKIRSTKLEDSAMYFCASSDIDTDTQYFGPGTRLTVL.

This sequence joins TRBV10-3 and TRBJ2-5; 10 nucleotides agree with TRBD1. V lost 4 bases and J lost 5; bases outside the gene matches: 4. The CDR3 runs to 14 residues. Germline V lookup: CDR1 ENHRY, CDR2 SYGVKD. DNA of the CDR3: TGTGCCATCAGTGGACAGGGGGCAGGCGAGACCCAGTACTTC. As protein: CAISGQGAGETQYF.

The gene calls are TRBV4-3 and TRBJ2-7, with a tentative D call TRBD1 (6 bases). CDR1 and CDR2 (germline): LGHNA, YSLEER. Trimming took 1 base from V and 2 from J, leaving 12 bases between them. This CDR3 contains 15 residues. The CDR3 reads CASSQGYRETYEQYF. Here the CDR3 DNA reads TGCGCCAGCAGCCAAGGATACAGGGAGACCTACGAGCAGTACTTC.

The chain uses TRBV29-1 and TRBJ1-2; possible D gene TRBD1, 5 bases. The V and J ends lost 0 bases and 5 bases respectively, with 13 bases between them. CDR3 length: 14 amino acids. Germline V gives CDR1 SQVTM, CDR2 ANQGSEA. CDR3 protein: CSVEDLIQAYGYTF. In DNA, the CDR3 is TGCAGCGTTGAAGATTTAATACAGGCATATGGCTACACCTTC.

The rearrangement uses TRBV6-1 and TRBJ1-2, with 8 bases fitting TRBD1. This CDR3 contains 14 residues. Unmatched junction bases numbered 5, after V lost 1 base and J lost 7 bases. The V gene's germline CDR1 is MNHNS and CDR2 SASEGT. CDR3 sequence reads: CASSEEAGGSGYTF. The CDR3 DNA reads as TGTGCCAGCAGTGAAGAGGCAGGGGGCAGTGGCTACACCTTC.

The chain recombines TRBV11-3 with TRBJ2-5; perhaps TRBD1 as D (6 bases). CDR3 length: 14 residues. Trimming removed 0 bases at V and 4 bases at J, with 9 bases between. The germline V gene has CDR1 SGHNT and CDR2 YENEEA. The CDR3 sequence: CASSLDLGAETQYF. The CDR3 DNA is TGTGCCAGCAGCTTAGATCTGGGGGCAGAGACCCAGTACTTC.

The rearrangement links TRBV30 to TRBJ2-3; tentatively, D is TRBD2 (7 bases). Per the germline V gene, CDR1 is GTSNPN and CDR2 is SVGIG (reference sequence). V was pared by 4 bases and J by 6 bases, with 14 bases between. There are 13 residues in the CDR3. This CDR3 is CAWTRGGSDTQYF. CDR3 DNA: TGTGCCTGGACAAGGGGGGGGAGCGATACGCAGTATTTT. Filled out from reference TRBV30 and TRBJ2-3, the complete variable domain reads SQTIHQWPATLVQPVGSPLSLECTVEGTSNPNLYWYRQAAGRGLQLLFYSVGIGQISSEVPQNLSASRPQDRQFILSSKKLLLSDSGFYLCAWTRGGSDTQYFGPGTRLTVL.

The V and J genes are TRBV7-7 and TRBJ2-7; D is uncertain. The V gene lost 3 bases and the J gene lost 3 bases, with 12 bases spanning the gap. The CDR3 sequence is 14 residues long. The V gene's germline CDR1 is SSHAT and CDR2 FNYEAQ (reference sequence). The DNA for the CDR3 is TGTGCCAGCAGCTTCGGAAGACCGGGCTACGAGCAGTACGTC. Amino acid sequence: CASSFGRPGYEQYV.

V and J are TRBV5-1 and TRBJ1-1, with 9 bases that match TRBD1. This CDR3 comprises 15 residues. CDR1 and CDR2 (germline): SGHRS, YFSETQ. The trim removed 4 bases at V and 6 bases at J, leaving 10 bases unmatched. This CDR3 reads CASSLAGTGKSEAFF. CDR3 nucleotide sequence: TGCGCCAGCAGCCTCGCCGGGACAGGGAAATCTGAAGCTTTCTTT.

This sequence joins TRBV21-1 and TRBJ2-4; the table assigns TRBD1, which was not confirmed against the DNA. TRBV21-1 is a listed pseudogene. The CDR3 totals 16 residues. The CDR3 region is CASVTTQGSGKNIQYF. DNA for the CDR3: TGTGCCAGCGTCACCACCCAGGGGAGTGGCAAAAACATTCAGTACTTC.

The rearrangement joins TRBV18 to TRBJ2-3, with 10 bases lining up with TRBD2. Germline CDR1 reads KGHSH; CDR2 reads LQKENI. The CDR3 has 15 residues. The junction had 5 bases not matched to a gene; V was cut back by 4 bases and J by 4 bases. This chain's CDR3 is CASSQAGGPADTQYF. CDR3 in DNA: TGTGCCAGCTCACAAGCGGGGGGGCCCGCAGATACGCAGTATTTT.

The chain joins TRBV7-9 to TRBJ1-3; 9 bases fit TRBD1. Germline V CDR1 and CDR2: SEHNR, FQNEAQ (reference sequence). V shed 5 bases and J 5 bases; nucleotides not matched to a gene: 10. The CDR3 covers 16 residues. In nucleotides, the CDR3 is TGTGCCAGCAGCCCAAGAGGAGGGACAGGGAGAAACACCATATATTTT. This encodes CASSPRGGTGRNTIYF.

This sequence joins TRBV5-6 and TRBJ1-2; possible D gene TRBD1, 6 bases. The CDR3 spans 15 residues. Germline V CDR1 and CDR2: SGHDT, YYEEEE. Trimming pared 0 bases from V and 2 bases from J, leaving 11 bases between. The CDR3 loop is CASSLGQELNYGYTF. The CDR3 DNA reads TGTGCCAGCAGCTTGGGACAGGAACTAAACTATGGCTACACCTTC.

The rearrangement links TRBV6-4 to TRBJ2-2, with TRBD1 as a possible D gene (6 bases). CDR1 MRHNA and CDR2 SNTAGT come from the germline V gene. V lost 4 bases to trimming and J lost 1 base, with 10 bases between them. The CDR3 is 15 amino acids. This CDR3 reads CASSAGTMNTGELFF. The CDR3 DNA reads TGTGCCAGCAGTGCCGGGACAATGAACACCGGGGAGCTGTTTTTT.

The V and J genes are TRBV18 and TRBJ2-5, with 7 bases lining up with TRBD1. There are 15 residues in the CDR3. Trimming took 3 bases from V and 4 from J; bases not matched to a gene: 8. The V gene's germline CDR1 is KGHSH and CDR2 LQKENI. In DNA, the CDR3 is TGTGCCAGCTCACCGTTCGACAGGGAAGGAGAGACCCAGTACTTC. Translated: CASSPFDREGETQYF.

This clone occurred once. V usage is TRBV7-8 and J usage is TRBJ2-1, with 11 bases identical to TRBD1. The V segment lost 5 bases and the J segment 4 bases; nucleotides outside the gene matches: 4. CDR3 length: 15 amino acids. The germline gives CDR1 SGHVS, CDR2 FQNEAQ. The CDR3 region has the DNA TGTGCCAGCAGCACCGGACAGGGGGCGTACAATGAGCAGTTCTTC. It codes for CASSTGQGAYNEQFF.